This entry features one T cell receptor (beta chain) sequence. Germline lookup yields CDR1 MGHRA and CDR2 YSYEKL. V lost 0 bases and J lost 3, with 6 bases in between. The CDR3 is 15 residues long. Authors' analysis steps: Amplifying reference gene primers gave estimates of nucleated cell counts. TCRdb keeps only in-frame clones here, not all; method: immunoSEQ multiplex PCR. The V and J calls and the clone size are those of that table, but D and trimming were determined from the DNA. Here the sample spans roughly 120,000 clones, approximately 87% being singletons. This sample was taken from a study of blood T cell repertoires in COVID-19.

The TCR comes from a man between 25 and 39 years old with acute or convalescent COVID-19. Specimen: peripheral blood. The chain employs TRBV4-1 and TRBJ1-6; D gene unclear. The CDR3, as DNA: TGCGCCAGCAGCCAAGATATGAGCTATAATTCACCCCTCCACTTT. It is translated as CASSQDMSYNSPLHF.